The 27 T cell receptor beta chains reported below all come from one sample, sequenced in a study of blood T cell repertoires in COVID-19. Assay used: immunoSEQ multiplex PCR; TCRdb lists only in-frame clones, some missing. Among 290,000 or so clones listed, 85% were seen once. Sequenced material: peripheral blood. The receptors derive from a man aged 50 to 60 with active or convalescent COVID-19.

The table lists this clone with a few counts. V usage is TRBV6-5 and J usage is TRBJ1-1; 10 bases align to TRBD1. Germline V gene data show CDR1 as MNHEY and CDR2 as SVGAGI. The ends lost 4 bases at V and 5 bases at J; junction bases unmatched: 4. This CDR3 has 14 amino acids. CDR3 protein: CASSLGQGRTEAFF. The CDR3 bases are TGTGCCAGCAGTTTGGGACAGGGGAGGACTGAAGCTTTCTTT.

CDR3 DNA sequence: TGTGCCAGCAGTATCGGTGGTGGGACTCCCTACGAGCAGTACTTC. This codes for CASSIGGGTPYEQYF. V and J are TRBV6-5 and TRBJ2-7; D may be TRBD2 (6 bases). Germline V CDR1 and CDR2: MNHEY, SVGAGI. Trimming took off 5 bases at V and 2 bases at J, with 16 bases between the two ends. The CDR3 is 15 residues long.

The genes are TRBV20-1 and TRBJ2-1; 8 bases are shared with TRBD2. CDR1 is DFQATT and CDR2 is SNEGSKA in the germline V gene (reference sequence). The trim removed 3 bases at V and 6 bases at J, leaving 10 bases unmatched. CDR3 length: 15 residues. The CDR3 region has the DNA TGCAGTGCTAGTCGTGGGCGGGGGGCCCCCAATGAGCAGTTCTTC. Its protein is CSASRGRGAPNEQFF.

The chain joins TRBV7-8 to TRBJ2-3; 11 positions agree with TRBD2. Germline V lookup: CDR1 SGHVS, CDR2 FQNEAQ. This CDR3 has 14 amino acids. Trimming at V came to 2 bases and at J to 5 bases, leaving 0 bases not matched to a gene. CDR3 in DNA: TGTGCCAGCAGCTTAACTAGCGGGAGAGATACGCAGTATTTT. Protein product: CASSLTSGRDTQYF. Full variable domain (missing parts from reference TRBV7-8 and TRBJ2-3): GAGVSQSPRYKVAKRGQDVALRCDPISGHVSLFWYQQALGQGPEFLTYFQNEAQLDKSGLPSDRFFAERPEGSVSTLKIQRTQQEDSAVYLCASSLTSGRDTQYFGPGTRLTVL.

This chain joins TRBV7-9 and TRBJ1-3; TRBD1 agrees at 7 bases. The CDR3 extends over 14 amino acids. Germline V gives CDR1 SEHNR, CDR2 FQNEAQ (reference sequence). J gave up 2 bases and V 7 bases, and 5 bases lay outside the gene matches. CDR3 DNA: TGTGCCAGCACTCCGACAGGGCCTGGAAACACCATATATTTT. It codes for CASTPTGPGNTIYF.

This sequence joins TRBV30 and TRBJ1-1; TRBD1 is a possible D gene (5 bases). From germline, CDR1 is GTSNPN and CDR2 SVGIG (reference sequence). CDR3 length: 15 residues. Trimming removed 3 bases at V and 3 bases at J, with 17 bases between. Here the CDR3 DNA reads TGTGCCTGGAGAACGGGGGGTCTTTCGGACACTGAAGCTTTCTTT. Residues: CAWRTGGLSDTEAFF.

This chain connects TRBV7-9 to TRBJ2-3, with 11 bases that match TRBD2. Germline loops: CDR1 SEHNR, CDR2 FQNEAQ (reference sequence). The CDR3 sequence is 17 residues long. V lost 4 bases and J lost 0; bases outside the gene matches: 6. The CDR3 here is CASSSSRTSGSTDTQYF. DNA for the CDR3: TGTGCCAGCAGCTCCTCCCGGACTAGCGGGAGCACAGATACGCAGTATTTT.

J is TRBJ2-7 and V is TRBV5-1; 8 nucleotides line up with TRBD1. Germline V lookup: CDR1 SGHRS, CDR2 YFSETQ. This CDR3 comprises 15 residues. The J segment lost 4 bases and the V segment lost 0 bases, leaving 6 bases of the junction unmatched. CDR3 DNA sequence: TGCGCCAGCAGCTTGGTCTCAGGGGGCAAGTACGAGCAGTACTTC. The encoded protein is CASSLVSGGKYEQYF. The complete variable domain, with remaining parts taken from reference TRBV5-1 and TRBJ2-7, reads KAGVTQTPRYLIKTRGQQVTLSCSPISGHRSVSWYQQTPGQGLQFLFEYFSETQRNKGNFPGRFSGRQFSNSRSEMNVSTLELGDSALYLCASSLVSGGKYEQYFGPGTRLTVT.

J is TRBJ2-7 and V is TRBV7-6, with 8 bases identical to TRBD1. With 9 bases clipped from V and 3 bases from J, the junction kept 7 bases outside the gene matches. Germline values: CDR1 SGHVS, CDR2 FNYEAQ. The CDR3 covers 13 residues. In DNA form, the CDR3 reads TGTGCCAGAGGGACAGGACCCTTCTACGAGCAGTACTTC. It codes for CARGTGPFYEQYF.

As DNA, the CDR3 is TGTGCCAGCAGCAACGCCTTTAGTTCACCCCTCCACTTT. Amino acids: CASSNAFSSPLHF. The rearrangement joins TRBV14 to TRBJ1-6; D gene uncertain. This CDR3 contains 13 residues. Germline-derived CDR1 and CDR2 are SGHDN and FVKESK. Trimming took off 5 bases at V and 9 bases at J, with 11 bases between the two ends.

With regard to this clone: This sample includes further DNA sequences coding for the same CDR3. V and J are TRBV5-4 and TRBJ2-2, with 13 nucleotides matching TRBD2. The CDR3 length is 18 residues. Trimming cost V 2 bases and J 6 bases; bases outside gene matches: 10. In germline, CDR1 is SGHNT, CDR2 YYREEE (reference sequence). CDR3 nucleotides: TGTGCCAGCAGCTTAGAACTAGCGGGAGGGTTTGAGGCCGGGGAGCTGTTTTTT. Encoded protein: CASSLELAGGFEAGELFF. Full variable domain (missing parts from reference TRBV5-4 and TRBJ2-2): ETGVTQSPTHLIKTRGQQVTLRCSSQSGHNTVSWYQQALGQGPQFIFQYYREEENGRGNFPPRFSGLQFPNYSSELNVNALELDDSALYLCASSLELAGGFEAGELFFGEGSRLTVL.

The CDR3 nucleotides read TGTGCCAGTAGTAAGGACGGGATGAACACTGAAGCTTTCTTT. Its protein product is CASSKDGMNTEAFF. The chain is built from TRBV19 and TRBJ1-1; D remains unclear. This CDR3 spans 14 amino acids. CDR1 and CDR2 from the germline V gene are LNHDA and SQIVND (reference sequence). The germline V and J ends were trimmed by 4 bases and 0 bases, with 9 bases remaining between them.

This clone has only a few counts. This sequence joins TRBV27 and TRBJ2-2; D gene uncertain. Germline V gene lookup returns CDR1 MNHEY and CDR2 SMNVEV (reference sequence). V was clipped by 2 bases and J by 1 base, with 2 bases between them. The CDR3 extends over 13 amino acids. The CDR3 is CASSLLNTGELFF. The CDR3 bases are TGTGCCAGCAGTTTACTGAACACCGGGGAGCTGTTTTTT.

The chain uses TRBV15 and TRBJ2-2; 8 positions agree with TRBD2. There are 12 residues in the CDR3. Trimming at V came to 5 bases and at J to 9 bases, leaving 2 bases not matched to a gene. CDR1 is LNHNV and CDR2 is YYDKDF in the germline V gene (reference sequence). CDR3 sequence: CATSAGGRELFF. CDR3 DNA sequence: TGTGCCACCAGCGCGGGGGGCAGGGAGCTGTTTTTT.

The DNA for the CDR3 is TGTGCCAGCAGCACTGTAGCGGGAGCTAGGACAGATACGCAGTATTTT. It yields the protein CASSTVAGARTDTQYF. The rearrangement joins TRBV5-6 to TRBJ2-3, with 9 bases that match TRBD2. The germline V gene has CDR1 SGHDT and CDR2 YYEEEE. With V trimmed by 4 bases and J by 3 bases, 9 bases remained unmatched. The CDR3 length is 16 residues.

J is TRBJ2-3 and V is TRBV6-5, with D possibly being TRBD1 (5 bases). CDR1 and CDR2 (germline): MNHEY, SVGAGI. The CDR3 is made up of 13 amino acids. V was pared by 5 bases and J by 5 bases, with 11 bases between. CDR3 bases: TGTGCCAGCAGTACCCGACAGTTAGATACGCAGTATTTT. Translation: CASSTRQLDTQYF.

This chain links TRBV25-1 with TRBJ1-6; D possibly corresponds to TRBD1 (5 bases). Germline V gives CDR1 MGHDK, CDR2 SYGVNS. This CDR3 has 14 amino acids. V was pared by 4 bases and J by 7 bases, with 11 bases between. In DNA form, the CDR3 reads TGTGCCAGCAGTGGAAGGGGAGGCAATTCACCCCTCCACTTT. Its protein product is CASSGRGGNSPLHF.

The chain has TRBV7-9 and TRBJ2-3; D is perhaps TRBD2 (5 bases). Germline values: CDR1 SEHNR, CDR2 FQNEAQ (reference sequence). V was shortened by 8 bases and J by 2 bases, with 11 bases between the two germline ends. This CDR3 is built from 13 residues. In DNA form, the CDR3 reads TGTGCCAGCGTTCGAGGGAACACAGATACGCAGTATTTT. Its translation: CASVRGNTDTQYF.

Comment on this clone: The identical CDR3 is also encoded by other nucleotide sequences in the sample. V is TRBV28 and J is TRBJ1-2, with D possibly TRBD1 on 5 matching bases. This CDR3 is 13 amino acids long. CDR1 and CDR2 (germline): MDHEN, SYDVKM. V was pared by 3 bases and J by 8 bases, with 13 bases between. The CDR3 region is CASSLEGARGYTF. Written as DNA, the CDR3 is TGTGCCAGCAGTTTGGAAGGGGCGCGAGGCTACACCTTC.

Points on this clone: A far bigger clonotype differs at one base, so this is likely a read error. The DNA of the CDR3 is TGTGCCAGCAGCCCCGGGACAGGGCCCCACGAGCAGTACTTC. Protein: CASSPGTGPHEQYF. This chain links TRBV5-4 with TRBJ2-7; 9 bases are a match to TRBD1. V lost 4 bases and J lost 5; bases outside the gene matches: 7. The CDR3 is 14 amino acids. Germline assignment: CDR1 SGHNT and CDR2 YYREEE (reference sequence).

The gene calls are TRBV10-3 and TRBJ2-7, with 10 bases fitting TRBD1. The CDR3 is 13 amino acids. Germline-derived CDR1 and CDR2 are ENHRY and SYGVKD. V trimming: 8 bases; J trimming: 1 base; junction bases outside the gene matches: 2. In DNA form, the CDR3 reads TGTGCCATCCGGACAGGGGGTTCCTACGAGCAGTACTTC. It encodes CAIRTGGSYEQYF.

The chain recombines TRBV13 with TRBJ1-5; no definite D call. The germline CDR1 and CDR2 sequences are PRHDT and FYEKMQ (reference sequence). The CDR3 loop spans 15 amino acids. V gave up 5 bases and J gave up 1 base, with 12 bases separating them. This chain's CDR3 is CASSTGPGSNQPQHF. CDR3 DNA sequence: TGTGCCAGCAGCACCGGACCGGGAAGCAATCAGCCCCAGCATTTT. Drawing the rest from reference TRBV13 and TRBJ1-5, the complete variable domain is AAGVIQSPRHLIKEKRETATLKCYPIPRHDTVYWYQQGPGQDPQFLISFYEKMQSDKGSIPDRFSAQQFSDYHSELNMSSLELGDSALYFCASSTGPGSNQPQHFGDGTRLSIL.

CDR3 bases: TGTGCCAGCAGCTTAACAGGAGGGAGTGCCGGGGAGCTGTTTTTT. Encoded protein: CASSLTGGSAGELFF. V usage is TRBV11-3 and J usage is TRBJ2-2; D is perhaps TRBD2 (6 bases). Trimming pared 2 bases from V and 6 bases from J, leaving 13 bases between. The CDR3 consists of 15 residues. CDR1 is SGHNT and CDR2 is YENEEA in the germline V gene.

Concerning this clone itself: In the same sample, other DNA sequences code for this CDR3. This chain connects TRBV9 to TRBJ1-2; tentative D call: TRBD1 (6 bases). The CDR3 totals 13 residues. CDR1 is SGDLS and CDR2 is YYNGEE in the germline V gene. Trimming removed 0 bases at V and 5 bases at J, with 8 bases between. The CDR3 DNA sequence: TGTGCCAGCAGCGTAGAAACAGGGTATGGCTACACCTTC. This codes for CASSVETGYGYTF.

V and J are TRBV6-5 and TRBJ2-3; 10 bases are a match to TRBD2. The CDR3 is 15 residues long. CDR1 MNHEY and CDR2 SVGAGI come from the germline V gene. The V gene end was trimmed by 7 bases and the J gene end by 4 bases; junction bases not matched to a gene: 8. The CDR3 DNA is TGTGCCAGCACTCGCAGCGGGAGGGCGGCAGATACGCAGTATTTT. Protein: CASTRSGRAADTQYF.

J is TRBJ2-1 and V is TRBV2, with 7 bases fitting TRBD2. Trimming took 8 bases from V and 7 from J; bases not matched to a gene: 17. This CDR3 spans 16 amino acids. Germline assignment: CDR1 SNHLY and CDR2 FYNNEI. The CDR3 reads CASQHRSKRERNEQFF. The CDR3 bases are TGTGCCAGCCAACACCGTTCCAAGCGGGAACGGAATGAGCAGTTCTTC. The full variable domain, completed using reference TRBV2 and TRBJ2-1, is EPEVTQTPSHQVTQMGQEVILRCVPISNHLYFYWYRQILGQKVEFLVSFYNNEISEKSEIFDDQFSVERPDGSNFTLKIRSTKLEDSAMYFCASQHRSKRERNEQFFGPGTRLTVL.

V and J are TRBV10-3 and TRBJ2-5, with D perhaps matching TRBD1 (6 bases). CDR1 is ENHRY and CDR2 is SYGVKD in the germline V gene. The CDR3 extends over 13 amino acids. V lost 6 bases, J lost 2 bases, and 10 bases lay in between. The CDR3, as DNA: TGTGCCATCAGGGACAGTATGCAAGAGACCCAGTACTTC. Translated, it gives CAIRDSMQETQYF.